Listed below are T cell receptor beta chains from one sample, sequenced in a study of blood T cell repertoires in COVID-19. The table came from immunoSEQ multiplex PCR; TCRdb's copy has only in-frame clones and leaves some out. The sample has around 330,000 clones, around 87% seen once. Sequencing input: peripheral blood. These receptor sequences come from a woman between 45 and 65 years old with active or convalescent COVID-19. Each CDR3 is given with its conserved first and last residue. D genes are given only for firm matches. The listing skips clone size in some rows; elsewhere it reads once, few, many or a size class.

D gene | J gene | clone size | V gene | CDR3 protein | CDR3 DNA
TRBD1 | TRBJ2-5 | - | TRBV30 | CAWSGDSQETQYF | TGTGCCTGGAGTGGGGACAGTCAAGAGACCCAGTACTTC
TRBD1 | TRBJ1-1 | once | TRBV6-4 | CASRRQGSTEAFF | TGTGCCAGCAGACGACAGGGATCCACTGAAGCTTTCTTT
TRBD1 | TRBJ1-6 | - | TRBV5-1 | CASSRDRDSPLHF | TGCGCCAGCAGCCGGGACAGGGATTCACCCCTCCACTTT
- | TRBJ1-2 | - | TRBV18 | CASSPSITQGRNGYTF | TGTGCCAGCTCACCATCAATTACACAGGGTAGGAATGGCTACACCTTC
TRBD1 | TRBJ2-3 | few | TRBV11-2 | CASSLPPGTGADTQYF | TGTGCCAGCAGCTTACCCCCGGGGACAGGAGCCGATACGCAGTATTTT
TRBD1 | TRBJ2-4 | - | TRBV19 | CASSIGIPGTGAGSYF | TGTGCCAGTAGTATCGGAATCCCCGGGACAGGGGCTGGTTCGTACTTC
- | TRBJ1-5 | - | TRBV10-3 | CAISEGAGSNQPQHF | TGTGCCATCAGTGAGGGGGCAGGGAGCAATCAGCCCCAGCATTTT
- | TRBJ1-5 | - | TRBV6-1 | CASSSQDSNQPQHF | TGTGCCAGCAGTTCACAGGATAGCAATCAGCCCCAGCATTTT
- | TRBJ2-3 | - | TRBV30 | CAWRVRSGLVTDTQYF | TGTGCCTGGAGGGTACGCTCAGGCCTGGTCACAGATACGCAGTATTTT
- | TRBJ2-2 | - | TRBV24-1 | CATRTNTGELFF | TGTGCCACCAGAACTAACACCGGGGAGCTGTTTTTT
- | TRBJ1-4 | - | TRBV30 | CAWVRRGQNNEKLFF | TGTGCCTGGGTTAGAAGAGGTCAGAATAATGAAAAACTGTTTTTT
TRBD2 | TRBJ2-1 | - | TRBV9 | CASSARTSGTNNEQFF | TGTGCCAGCAGCGCCAGGACTAGCGGGACTAACAATGAGCAGTTCTTC
- | TRBJ1-1 | - | TRBV10-3 | CAITIGRNTEAFF | TGTGCCATCACCATAGGGAGGAACACTGAAGCTTTCTTT
TRBD1 | TRBJ2-5 | - | TRBV4-2 | CASSQDLVARGSGETQYF | TGTGCCAGCAGCCAAGATTTGGTGGCCAGGGGGTCAGGAGAGACCCAGTACTTC
- | TRBJ1-5 | - | TRBV27 | CASSQLTGQPQHF | TGTGCCAGCAGTCAATTAACGGGTCAGCCCCAGCATTTT
- | TRBJ1-1 | - | TRBV27 | CASSLERMNTEAFF | TGTGCCAGCAGTTTAGAGCGGATGAACACTGAAGCTTTCTTT
- | TRBJ2-7 | few | TRBV28 | CASSQEPLYEQYF | TGTGCCAGCAGCCAGGAACCCCTCTACGAGCAGTACTTC
- | TRBJ1-4 | - | TRBV20-1 | CSASILGGGIEKLFF | TGCAGTGCTAGTATCTTGGGCGGCGGGATCGAAAAACTGTTTTTT
- | TRBJ2-7 | - | TRBV6-2/TRBV6-3 | CASSYSMANYEQYF | TGTGCCAGCAGTTACTCGATGGCCAATTACGAGCAGTACTTC
- | TRBJ1-1 | - | TRBV19 | CASFPSQVGTEAFF | TGTGCCAGTTTCCCATCTCAGGTGGGCACTGAAGCTTTCTTT
- | TRBJ2-2 | - | TRBV2 | CASRAGGELFF | TGTGCCAGCAGGGCGGGCGGGGAGCTGTTTTTT
TRBD2 | TRBJ2-1 | - | TRBV19 | CASSTSGRGENEQFF | TGTGCCAGTAGTACTAGCGGGAGAGGCGAAAATGAGCAGTTCTTC
- | TRBJ2-3 | - | TRBV6-2/TRBV6-3 | CASSYGYQGDTQYF | TGTGCCAGCAGTTACGGTTATCAGGGAGATACGCAGTATTTT
TRBD1 | TRBJ2-7 | - | TRBV5-1 | CASSSDRELYEQYF | TGCGCCAGCAGCTCGGACAGGGAATTGTACGAGCAGTACTTC
TRBD1 | TRBJ1-5 | - | TRBV6-6 | CASTPRTGSTNQPQHF | TGTGCCAGCACCCCGCGGACAGGGAGTACCAATCAGCCCCAGCATTTT
- | TRBJ1-1 | - | TRBV14 | CASSETGSRGNTEAFF | TGTGCCAGCAGTGAAACAGGGTCCCGAGGGAACACTGAAGCTTTCTTT
- | TRBJ2-3 | - | TRBV4-3 | CASSGSELPTDTQYF | TGCGCCAGCAGCGGGTCGGAGTTACCGACAGATACGCAGTATTTT
- | TRBJ1-4 | - | TRBV7-9 | CASSLVGQGTNEKLFF | TGTGCCAGCAGCTTAGTGGGGCAGGGAACTAATGAAAAACTGTTTTTT
TRBD2 | TRBJ2-7 | - | TRBV5-1 | CASSLSRTSGTSYEQYF | TGCGCCAGCAGCTTAAGTCGGACTAGCGGAACCTCCTACGAGCAGTACTTC
TRBD2 | TRBJ2-1 | - | TRBV6-2/TRBV6-3 | CASSYMEAGLPYNEQFF | TGTGCCAGCAGTTATATGGAAGCGGGGCTCCCCTACAATGAGCAGTTCTTC
- | TRBJ1-5 | - | TRBV27 | CASSRTVEGQPQHF | TGTGCCAGCAGTCGTACAGTGGAGGGTCAGCCCCAGCATTTT
- | TRBJ1-2 | - | TRBV25-1 | CASSGPVGGVGYGYTF | TGTGCCAGCAGTGGCCCGGTCGGGGGGGTCGGCTATGGCTACACCTTC
TRBD2 | TRBJ2-4 | - | TRBV4-2 | CASSQLSGGQRIQYF | TGTGCCAGCAGCCAACTATCGGGGGGGCAACGGATTCAGTACTTC
- | TRBJ2-7 | - | TRBV7-2 | CASSPSASATYEQYF | TGTGCCAGCAGCCCGTCAGCTAGCGCCACCTACGAGCAGTACTTC
- | TRBJ1-2 | - | TRBV24-1 | CATSDFLGEGYTF | TGTGCCACCAGTGATTTCCTTGGAGAGGGCTACACCTTC
- | TRBJ1-5 | - | TRBV10-3 | CAISESGPYSNQPQHF | TGTGCCATCAGTGAGTCGGGGCCGTATAGCAATCAGCCCCAGCATTTT
- | TRBJ2-1 | - | TRBV5-1 | CASTRNNEQFF | TGCGCCAGCACCCGTAACAATGAGCAGTTCTTC
- | TRBJ1-1 | - | TRBV19 | CASEGRGNTEAFF | TGTGCCAGTGAGGGCAGGGGGAACACTGAAGCTTTCTTT
- | TRBJ2-7 | - | TRBV7-2 | CASSVPGISEQYF | TGTGCCAGCAGCGTCCCCGGGATCTCCGAGCAGTACTTC
TRBD2 | TRBJ2-1 | few | TRBV4-1 | CASSRGLAGAPLEQFF | TGCGCCAGCAGCCGGGGACTAGCGGGAGCCCCTCTGGAGCAGTTCTTC
- | TRBJ1-4 | - | TRBV6-6 | CASSYSSGGINEKLFF | TGTGCCAGCAGTTACTCTTCGGGGGGGATTAATGAAAAACTGTTTTTT
TRBD1 | TRBJ1-1 | few | TRBV5-5 | CASSLSGTGNTEAFF | TGTGCCAGCAGCCTGTCCGGGACAGGGAACACTGAAGCTTTCTTT